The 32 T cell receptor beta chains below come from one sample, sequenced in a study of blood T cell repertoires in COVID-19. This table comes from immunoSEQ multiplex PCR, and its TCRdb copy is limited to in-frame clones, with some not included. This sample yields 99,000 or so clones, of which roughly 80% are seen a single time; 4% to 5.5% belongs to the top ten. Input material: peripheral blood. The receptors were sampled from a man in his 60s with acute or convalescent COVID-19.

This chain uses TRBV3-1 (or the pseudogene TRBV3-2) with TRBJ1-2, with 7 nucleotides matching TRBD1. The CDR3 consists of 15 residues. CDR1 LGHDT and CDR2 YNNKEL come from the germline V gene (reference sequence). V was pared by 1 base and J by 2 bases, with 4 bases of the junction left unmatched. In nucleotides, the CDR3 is TGTGCCAGCAGCCAAGCCCTGGGACAGAACTATGGCTACACCTTC. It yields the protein CASSQALGQNYGYTF.

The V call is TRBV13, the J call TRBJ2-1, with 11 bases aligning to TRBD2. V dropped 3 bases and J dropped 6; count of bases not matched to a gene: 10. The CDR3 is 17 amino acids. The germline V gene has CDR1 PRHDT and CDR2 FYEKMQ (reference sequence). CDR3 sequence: CASSLSTSGSRGNEQFF. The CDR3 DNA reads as TGTGCCAGCAGCTTGAGCACTAGCGGGAGTAGAGGCAATGAGCAGTTCTTC.

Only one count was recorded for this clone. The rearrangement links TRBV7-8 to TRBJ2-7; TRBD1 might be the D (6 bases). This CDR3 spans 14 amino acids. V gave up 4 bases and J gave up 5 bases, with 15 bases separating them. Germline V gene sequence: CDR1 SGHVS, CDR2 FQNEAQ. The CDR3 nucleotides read TGTGCCAGCAGCTCCCACAGGGTAATCCACGAGCAGTACTTC. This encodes CASSSHRVIHEQYF.

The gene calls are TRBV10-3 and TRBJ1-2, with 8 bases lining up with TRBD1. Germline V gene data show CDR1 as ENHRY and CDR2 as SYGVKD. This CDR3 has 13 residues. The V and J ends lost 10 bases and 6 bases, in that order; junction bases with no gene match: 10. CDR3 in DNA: TGTGCCACGTGGCGACAGGGGCAAGATGGCTACACCTTC. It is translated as CATWRQGQDGYTF.

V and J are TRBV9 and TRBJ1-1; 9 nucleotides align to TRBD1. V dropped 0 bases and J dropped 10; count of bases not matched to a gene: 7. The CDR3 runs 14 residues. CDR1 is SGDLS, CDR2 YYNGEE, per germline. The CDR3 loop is CASSVGEQGARAFF. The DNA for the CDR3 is TGTGCCAGCAGCGTAGGGGAACAGGGGGCCCGAGCTTTCTTT.

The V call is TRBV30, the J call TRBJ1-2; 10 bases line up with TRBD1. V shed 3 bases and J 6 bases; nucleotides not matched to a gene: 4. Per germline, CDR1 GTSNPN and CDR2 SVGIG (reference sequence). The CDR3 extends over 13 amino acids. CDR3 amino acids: CAWRRGTGDGYTF. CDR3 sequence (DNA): TGTGCCTGGAGAAGGGGGACAGGGGATGGCTACACCTTC.

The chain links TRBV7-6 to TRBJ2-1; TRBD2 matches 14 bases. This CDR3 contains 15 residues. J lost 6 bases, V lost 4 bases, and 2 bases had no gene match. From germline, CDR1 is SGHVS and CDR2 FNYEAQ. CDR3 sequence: CASSSGTSGGNEQFF. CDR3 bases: TGTGCCAGCAGCTCCGGGACTAGCGGGGGCAATGAGCAGTTCTTC.

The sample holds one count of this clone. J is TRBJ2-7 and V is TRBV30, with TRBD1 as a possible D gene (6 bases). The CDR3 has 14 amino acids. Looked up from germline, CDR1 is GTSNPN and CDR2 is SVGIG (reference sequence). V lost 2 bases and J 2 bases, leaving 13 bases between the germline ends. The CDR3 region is CAWSFRQATYEQYF. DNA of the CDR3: TGTGCCTGGAGTTTTCGACAGGCCACCTACGAGCAGTACTTC.

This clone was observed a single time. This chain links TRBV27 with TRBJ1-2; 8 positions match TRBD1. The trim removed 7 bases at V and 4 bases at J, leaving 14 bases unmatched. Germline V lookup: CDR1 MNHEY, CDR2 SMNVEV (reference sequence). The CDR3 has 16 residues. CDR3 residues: CASNKSGQVGFYGYTF. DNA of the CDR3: TGTGCCAGCAACAAATCGGGACAGGTCGGTTTCTATGGCTACACCTTC.

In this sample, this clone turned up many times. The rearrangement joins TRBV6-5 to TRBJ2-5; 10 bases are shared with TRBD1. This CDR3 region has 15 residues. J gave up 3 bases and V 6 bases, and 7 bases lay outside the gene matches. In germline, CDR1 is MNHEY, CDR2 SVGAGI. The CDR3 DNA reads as TGTGCCAGCAGGCGTTCCGGGACAGGGGAAGAGACCCAGTACTTC. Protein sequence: CASRRSGTGEETQYF.

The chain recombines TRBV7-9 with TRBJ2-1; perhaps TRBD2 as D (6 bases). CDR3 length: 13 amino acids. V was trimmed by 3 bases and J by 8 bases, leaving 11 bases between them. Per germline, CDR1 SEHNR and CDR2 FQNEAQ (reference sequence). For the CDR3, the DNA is TGTGCCAGCAGCTTTGGACTAAACGATGAGCAGTTCTTC. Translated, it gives CASSFGLNDEQFF. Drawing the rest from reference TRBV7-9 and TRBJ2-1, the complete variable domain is DTGVSQNPRHKITKRGQNVTFRCDPISEHNRLYWYRQTLGQGPEFLTYFQNEAQLEKSRLLSDRFSAERPKGSFSTLEIQRTEQGDSAMYLCASSFGLNDEQFFGPGTRLTVL.

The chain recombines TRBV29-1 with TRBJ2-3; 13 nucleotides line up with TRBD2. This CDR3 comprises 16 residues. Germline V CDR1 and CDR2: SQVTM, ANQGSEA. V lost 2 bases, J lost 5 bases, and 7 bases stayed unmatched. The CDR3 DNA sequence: TGCAGCGTTGAATCATGGACTAGCGGGAGAGTAGATACGCAGTATTTT. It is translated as CSVESWTSGRVDTQYF.

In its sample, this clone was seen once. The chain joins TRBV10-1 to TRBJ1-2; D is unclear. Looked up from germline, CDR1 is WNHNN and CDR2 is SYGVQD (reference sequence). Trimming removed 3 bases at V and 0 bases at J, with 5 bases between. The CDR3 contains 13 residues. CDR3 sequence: CASSESANYGYTF. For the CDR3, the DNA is TGCGCCAGCAGTGAATCAGCTAACTATGGCTACACCTTC.

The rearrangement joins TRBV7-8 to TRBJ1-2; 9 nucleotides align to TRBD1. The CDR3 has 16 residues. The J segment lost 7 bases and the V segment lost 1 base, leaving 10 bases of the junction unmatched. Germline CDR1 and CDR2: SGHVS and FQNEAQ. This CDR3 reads CASSLVGTGIWGGYTF. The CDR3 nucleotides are TGTGCCAGCAGCTTAGTAGGGACAGGGATATGGGGTGGCTACACCTTC.

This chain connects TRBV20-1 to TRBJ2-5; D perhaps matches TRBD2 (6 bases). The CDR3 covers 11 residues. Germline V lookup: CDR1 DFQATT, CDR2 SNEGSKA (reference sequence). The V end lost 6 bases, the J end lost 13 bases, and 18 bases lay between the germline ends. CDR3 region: CSAEPGTYRYF. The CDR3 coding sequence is TGCAGTGCAGAACCCGGGACTTACCGGTACTTC.

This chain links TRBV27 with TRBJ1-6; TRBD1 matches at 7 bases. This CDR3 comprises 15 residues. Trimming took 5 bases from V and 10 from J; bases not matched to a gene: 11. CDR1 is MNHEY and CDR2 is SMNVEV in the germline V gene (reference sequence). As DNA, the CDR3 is TGTGCCAGCAGTCACCTACAGGGGAAGGGGTCACCCCTCCACTTT. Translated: CASSHLQGKGSPLHF.

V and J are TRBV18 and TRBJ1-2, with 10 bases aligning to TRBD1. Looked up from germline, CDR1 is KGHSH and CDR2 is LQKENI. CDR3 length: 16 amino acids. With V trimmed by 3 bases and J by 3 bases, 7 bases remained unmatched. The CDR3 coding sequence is TGTGCCAGCTCACCGTCCGCCGGGACAGGGGACTATGGCTACACCTTC. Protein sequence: CASSPSAGTGDYGYTF.

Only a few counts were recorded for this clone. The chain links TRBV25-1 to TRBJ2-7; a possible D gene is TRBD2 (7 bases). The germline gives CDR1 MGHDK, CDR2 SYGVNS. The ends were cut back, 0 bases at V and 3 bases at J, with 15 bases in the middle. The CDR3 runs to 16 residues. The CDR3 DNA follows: TGTGCCAGCAGTGAATATGGGGGGGGCTTGGACTACGAGCAGTACTTC. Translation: CASSEYGGGLDYEQYF.

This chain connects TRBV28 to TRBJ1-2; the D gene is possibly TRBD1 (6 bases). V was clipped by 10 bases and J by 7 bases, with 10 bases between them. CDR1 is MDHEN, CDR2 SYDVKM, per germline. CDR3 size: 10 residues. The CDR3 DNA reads TGTGCCACACAAGGGGGTGGCTACACCTTC. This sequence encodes CATQGGGYTF.

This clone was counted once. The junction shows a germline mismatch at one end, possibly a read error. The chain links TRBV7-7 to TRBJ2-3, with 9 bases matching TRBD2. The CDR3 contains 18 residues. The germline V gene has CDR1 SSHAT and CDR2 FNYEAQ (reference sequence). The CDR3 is CASSLGVGRREGLDTQYF. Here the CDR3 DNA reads TGTGCTAGCAGCTTAGGAGTCGGCAGGCGGGAGGGCCTGGATACGCAGTATTTT.

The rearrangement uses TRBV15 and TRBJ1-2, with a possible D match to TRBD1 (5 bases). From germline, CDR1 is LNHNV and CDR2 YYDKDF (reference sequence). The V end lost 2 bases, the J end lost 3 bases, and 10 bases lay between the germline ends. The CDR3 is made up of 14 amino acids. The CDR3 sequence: CATSRSGIHYGYTF. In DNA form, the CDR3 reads TGTGCCACCAGCAGATCAGGGATCCACTATGGCTACACCTTC. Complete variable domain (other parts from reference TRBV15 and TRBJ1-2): DAMVIQNPRYQVTQFGKPVTLSCSQTLNHNVMYWYQQKSSQAPKLLFHYYDKDFNNEADTPDNFQSRRPNTSFCFLDIRSPGLGDTAMYLCATSRSGIHYGYTFGSGTRLTVV.

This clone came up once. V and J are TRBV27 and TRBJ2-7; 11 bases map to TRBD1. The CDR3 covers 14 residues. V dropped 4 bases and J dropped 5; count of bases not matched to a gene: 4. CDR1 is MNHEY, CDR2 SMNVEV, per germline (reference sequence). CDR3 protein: CASSSGQGVNEQYF. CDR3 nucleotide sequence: TGTGCCAGCAGTTCGGGACAGGGGGTGAACGAGCAGTACTTC.

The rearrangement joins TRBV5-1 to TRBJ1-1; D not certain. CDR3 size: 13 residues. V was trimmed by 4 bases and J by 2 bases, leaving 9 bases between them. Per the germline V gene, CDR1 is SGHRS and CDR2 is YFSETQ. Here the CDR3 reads CASSEPRNTEAFF. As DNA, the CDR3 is TGCGCCAGCAGCGAGCCCCGCAACACTGAAGCTTTCTTT.

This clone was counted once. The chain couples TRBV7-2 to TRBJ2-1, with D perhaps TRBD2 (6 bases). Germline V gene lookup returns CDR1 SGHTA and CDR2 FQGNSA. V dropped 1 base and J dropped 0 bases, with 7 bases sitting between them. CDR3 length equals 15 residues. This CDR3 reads CASSLELASYNEQFF. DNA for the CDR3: TGTGCCAGCAGCTTAGAACTAGCCTCCTACAATGAGCAGTTCTTC.

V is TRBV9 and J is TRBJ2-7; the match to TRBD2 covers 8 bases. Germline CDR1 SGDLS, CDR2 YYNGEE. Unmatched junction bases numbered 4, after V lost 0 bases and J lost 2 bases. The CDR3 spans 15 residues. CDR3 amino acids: CASSVAPGGAYEQYF. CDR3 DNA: TGTGCCAGCAGCGTAGCCCCCGGGGGGGCCTACGAGCAGTACTTC.

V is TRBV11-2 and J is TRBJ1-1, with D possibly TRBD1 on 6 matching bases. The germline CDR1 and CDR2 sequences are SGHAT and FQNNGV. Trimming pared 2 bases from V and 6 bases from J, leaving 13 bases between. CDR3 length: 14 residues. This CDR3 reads CASSLNNPGAEAFF. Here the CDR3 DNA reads TGTGCCAGCAGCTTAAATAATCCAGGGGCTGAAGCTTTCTTT.

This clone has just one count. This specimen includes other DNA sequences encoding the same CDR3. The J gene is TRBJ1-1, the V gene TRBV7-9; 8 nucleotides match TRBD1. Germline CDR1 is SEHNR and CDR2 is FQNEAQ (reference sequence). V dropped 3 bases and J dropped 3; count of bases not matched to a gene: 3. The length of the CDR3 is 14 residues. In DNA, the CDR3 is TGTGCCAGCAGCTTTCAGGGGGCTGACACTGAAGCTTTCTTT. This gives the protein CASSFQGADTEAFF.

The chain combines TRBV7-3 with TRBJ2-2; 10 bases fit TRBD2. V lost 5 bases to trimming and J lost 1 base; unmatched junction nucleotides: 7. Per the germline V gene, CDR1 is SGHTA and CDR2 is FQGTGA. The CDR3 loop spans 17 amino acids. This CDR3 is CASSLSGRTGNTGELFF. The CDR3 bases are TGTGCCAGCAGCCTTAGCGGGAGGACGGGGAACACCGGGGAGCTGTTTTTT. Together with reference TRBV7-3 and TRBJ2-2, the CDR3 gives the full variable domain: GAGVSQTPSNKVTEKGKYVELRCDPISGHTALYWYRQSLGQGPEFLIYFQGTGAADDSGLPNDRFFAVRPEGSVSTLKIQRTERGDSAVYLCASSLSGRTGNTGELFFGEGSRLTVL.

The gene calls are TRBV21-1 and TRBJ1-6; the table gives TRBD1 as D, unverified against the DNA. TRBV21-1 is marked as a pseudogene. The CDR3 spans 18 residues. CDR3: CASTSGQGTLQHNSPLHF. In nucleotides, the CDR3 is TGTGCCAGCACTTCCGGACAGGGGACCCTTCAACATAATTCACCCCTCCACTTT.

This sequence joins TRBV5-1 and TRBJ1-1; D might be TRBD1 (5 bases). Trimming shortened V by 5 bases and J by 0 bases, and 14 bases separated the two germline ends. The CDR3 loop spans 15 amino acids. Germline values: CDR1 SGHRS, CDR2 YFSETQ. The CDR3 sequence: CASRQEGYVNTEAFF. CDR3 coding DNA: TGCGCCAGCAGGCAGGAGGGGTACGTGAACACTGAAGCTTTCTTT.

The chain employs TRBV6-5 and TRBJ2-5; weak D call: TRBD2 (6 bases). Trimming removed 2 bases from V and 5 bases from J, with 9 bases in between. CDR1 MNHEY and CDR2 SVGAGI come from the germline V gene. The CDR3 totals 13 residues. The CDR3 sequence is CASSYGGMETQYF. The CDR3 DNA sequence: TGTGCCAGCAGTTACGGAGGGATGGAGACCCAGTACTTC.

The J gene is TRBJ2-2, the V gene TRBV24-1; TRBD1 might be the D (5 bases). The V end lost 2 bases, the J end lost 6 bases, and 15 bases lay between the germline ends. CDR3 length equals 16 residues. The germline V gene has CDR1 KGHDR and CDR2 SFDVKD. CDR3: CATSDSRARSAGELFF. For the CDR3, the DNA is TGTGCCACCAGTGATTCCAGGGCTCGAAGCGCCGGGGAGCTGTTTTTT.